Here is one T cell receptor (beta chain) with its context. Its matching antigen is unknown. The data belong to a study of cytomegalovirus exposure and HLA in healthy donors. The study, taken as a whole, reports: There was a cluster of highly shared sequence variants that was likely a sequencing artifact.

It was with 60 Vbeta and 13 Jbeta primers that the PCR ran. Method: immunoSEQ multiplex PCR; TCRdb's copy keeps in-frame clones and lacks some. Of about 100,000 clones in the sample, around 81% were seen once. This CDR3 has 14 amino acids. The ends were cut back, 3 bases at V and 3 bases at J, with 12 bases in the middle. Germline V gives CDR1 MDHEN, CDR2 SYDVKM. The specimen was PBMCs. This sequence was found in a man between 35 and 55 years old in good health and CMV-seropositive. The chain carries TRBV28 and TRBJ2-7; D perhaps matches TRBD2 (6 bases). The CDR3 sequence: CASSFSGEDYEQYF. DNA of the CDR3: TGTGCCAGCAGTTTCTCGGGGGAGGACTACGAGCAGTACTTC. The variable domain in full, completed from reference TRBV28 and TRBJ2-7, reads DVKVTQSSRYLVKRTGEKVFLECVQDMDHENMFWYRQDPGLGLRLIYFSYDVKMKEKGDIPEGYSVSREKKERFSLILESASTNQTSMYLCASSFSGEDYEQYFGPGTRLTVT.